A selection of T cell receptor beta chains follows, all from one sample in a study of T cells in Graves' hyperthyroidism and ophthalmopathy. One entry per CDR3 protein, called by TCRdb with MiXCR from the multiplex PCR reads. The sample lists fewer than 750,000 distinct CDR3 sequences, roughly 15% occurring once. Sequenced material: blood. All receptors come from a woman in her forties with Graves' ophthalmopathy. CDR3s include the opening cysteine and the closing phenylalanine or tryptophan. A D gene is named only where the DNA matches it firmly. Not every row has a clone size; where given, it reads once, few, many or a size class.

CDR3 protein | CDR3 DNA | clone size | D gene | J gene | V gene
CASSYNTGGYEQYF | TGTGCCAGCAGTTACAACACAGGTGGCTACGAGCAGTACTTC | many | - | TRBJ2-7 | TRBV6-5
CASKPGSNTREQYF | TGTGCCAGCAAACCCGGGAGTAACACTCGGGAGCAGTACTTC | many | - | TRBJ2-7 | TRBV6-2/TRBV6-3
CASIVRGGLNGAGELFF | TGTGCCAGCATTGTCAGGGGGGGACTAAATGGGGCCGGGGAGCTGTTTTTT | - | - | TRBJ2-2 | TRBV12-3/TRBV12-4
CAWSVNLVSEQYF | TGTGCCTGGAGTGTAAACCTAGTCTCCGAGCAGTACTTC | few | - | TRBJ2-7 | TRBV30
CASSFQQNNQPQHF | TGTGCCAGCAGCTTTCAACAGAACAATCAGCCCCAGCATTTT | many | - | TRBJ1-5 | TRBV7-8
CASSTTGFNIQYF | TGTGCCAGCAGCACAACAGGGTTTAACATTCAGTACTTC | - | - | TRBJ2-4 | TRBV3-1
CASSLSGRADEQYF | TGTGCCAGCAGTCTAAGCGGGAGGGCCGACGAGCAGTACTTC | many | TRBD2 | TRBJ2-7 | TRBV12-3/TRBV12-4
CSVVGPDYEQYF | TGCAGCGTTGTGGGGCCAGACTACGAGCAGTACTTC | many | - | TRBJ2-7 | TRBV29-1
CSAEAGGAYEQYF | TGCAGTGCCGAAGCGGGTGGCGCATACGAGCAGTACTTC | - | - | TRBJ2-7 | TRBV20-1
CATSDPAEPLSGANVLTF | TGTGCCACCAGTGATCCGGCGGAGCCACTCTCTGGGGCCAACGTCCTGACTTTC | - | - | TRBJ2-6 | TRBV24-1
CATRQGNTEAFF | TGTGCCACCAGACAGGGGAACACTGAAGCTTTCTTT | many | TRBD1 | TRBJ1-1 | TRBV27
CASSEIAGVLHEQYF | TGTGCCAGCAGTGAGATAGCGGGAGTTCTCCACGAGCAGTACTTC | many | TRBD2 | TRBJ2-7 | TRBV6-1
CASSQEGQASGNTIYF | TGTGCCAGCAGCCAAGAGGGACAGGCCTCTGGAAACACCATATATTTT | once | TRBD1 | TRBJ1-3 | TRBV3-1
CSATYTQETQYF | TGCAGTGCTACCTATACCCAGGAGACCCAGTACTTC | many | - | TRBJ2-5 | TRBV20-1
CASSSEGAGDTEAFF | TGTGCCAGCAGTTCGGAGGGGGCCGGGGACACTGAAGCTTTCTTT | few | TRBD1 | TRBJ1-1 | TRBV27
CASSPTGQGYEQYF | TGTGCCAGCAGTCCGACGGGACAGGGATACGAGCAGTACTTC | many | TRBD1 | TRBJ2-7 | TRBV12-3/TRBV12-4
CASSPPSRETQYF | TGTGCCAGCAGTCCCCCTAGTAGGGAGACCCAGTACTTC | many | - | TRBJ2-5 | TRBV28
CASRIGLAAYEQYF | TGTGCCAGCAGGATTGGACTAGCGGCCTACGAGCAGTACTTC | - | TRBD2 | TRBJ2-7 | TRBV2
CASSLNWDTEAFF | TGTGCCAGCAGTCTTAATTGGGACACTGAAGCTTTCTTT | many | - | TRBJ1-1 | TRBV28
CASNPGSGDGGYTF | TGTGCCAGTAACCCTGGCTCAGGGGACGGTGGCTACACCTTC | many | - | TRBJ1-2 | TRBV19
CASAGTNQETQYF | TGTGCCAGCGCCGGGACTAACCAAGAGACCCAGTACTTC | many | TRBD2 | TRBJ2-5 | TRBV11-2
CSASQPDRRSYEQYF | TGCAGTGCTAGCCAACCGGACAGAAGGTCCTACGAGCAGTACTTC | - | - | TRBJ2-7 | TRBV20-1
CASSQGTAPNYGYTF | TGCGCCAGCAGCCAGGGGACAGCCCCTAACTATGGCTACACCTTC | - | TRBD1 | TRBJ1-2 | TRBV5-1
CASSFSGRGDSPLHF | TGTGCCAGCAGTTTCTCGGGCAGGGGGGATTCACCCCTCCACTTT | - | TRBD1 | TRBJ1-6 | TRBV12-3/TRBV12-4
CASSYLGLKDEQYF | TGTGCCAGCAGTTACTTGGGACTGAAGGATGAGCAGTACTTC | - | - | TRBJ2-7 | TRBV6-2/TRBV6-3
CAWSLGNYGYTF | TGTGCCTGGAGTCTCGGGAACTATGGTTACACCTTC | - | - | TRBJ1-2 | TRBV30
CAISALTGETNSFNYGYTF | TGTGCCATCAGTGCTTTGACAGGAGAAACCAATTCTTTTAACTATGGCTACACCTTC | few | - | TRBJ1-2 | TRBV10-3
CSVDFPTGLQEDEQFF | TGCAGCGTTGACTTCCCAACGGGACTCCAGGAGGATGAGCAGTTCTTC | few | - | TRBJ2-1 | TRBV29-1
CASSPQPTSGVKQYF | TGTGCCAGCAGCCCTCAACCGACTAGCGGGGTTAAGCAGTACTTC | many | TRBD2 | TRBJ2-7 | TRBV7-9
CASSLDAREVETQYF | TGTGCCAGCAGCTTAGATGCCAGGGAGGTAGAGACCCAGTACTTC | many | - | TRBJ2-5 | TRBV7-8
CASSWPHVDGYTF | TGTGCCAGCAGCTGGCCCCACGTGGATGGCTACACCTTC | many | - | TRBJ1-2 | TRBV28
CASSYSPWTPLEETQYF | TGTGCCAGCAGTTACTCTCCTTGGACCCCTCTGGAGGAGACCCAGTACTTC | few | - | TRBJ2-5 | TRBV6-5